This T cell receptor (beta chain) was observed in a study of blood T cell repertoires in COVID-19. Study as a whole: COVID-19 samples from acute and convalescent phases originated in the United States, Italy and Spain. T cells, B-cell-depleted T cells, or PBMCs supplied cDNA or gDNA.

Only in-frame clones appear in the TCRdb table, and some are missing; sequencing was by immunoSEQ multiplex PCR. The sample has approximately 200,000 clones, approximately 85% seen once. The V segment lost 5 bases and the J segment 3 bases; nucleotides outside the gene matches: 12. The CDR3 loop spans 16 amino acids. The germline V gene has CDR1 SGHAT and CDR2 FQDESV (reference sequence). The V call is TRBV11-1, the J call TRBJ2-7; 8 nucleotides line up with TRBD1. The sample consisted of PBMCs or T cells enriched from blood (not recorded which). This TCR was recovered from a man aged 40-50 years who had recovered from COVID-19. The CDR3 protein is CASSPRGLLSYYEQYF. The CDR3 DNA follows: TGTGCCAGCAGCCCCAGGGGGCTCCTCTCCTACTACGAGCAGTACTTC.